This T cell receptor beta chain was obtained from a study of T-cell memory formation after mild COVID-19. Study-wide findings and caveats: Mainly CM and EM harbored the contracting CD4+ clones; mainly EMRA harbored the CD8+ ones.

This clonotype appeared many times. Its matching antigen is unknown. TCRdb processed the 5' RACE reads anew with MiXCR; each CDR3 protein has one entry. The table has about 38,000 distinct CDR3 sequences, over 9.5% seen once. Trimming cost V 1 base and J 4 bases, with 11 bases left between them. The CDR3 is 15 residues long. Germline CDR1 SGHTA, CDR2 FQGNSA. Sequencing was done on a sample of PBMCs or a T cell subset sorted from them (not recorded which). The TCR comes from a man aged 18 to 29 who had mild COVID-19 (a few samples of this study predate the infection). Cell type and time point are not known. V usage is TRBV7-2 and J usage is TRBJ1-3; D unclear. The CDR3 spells CASSLERVGGNTIYF. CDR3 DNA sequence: TGTGCCAGCAGCTTAGAAAGGGTGGGAGGAAACACCATATATTTT.